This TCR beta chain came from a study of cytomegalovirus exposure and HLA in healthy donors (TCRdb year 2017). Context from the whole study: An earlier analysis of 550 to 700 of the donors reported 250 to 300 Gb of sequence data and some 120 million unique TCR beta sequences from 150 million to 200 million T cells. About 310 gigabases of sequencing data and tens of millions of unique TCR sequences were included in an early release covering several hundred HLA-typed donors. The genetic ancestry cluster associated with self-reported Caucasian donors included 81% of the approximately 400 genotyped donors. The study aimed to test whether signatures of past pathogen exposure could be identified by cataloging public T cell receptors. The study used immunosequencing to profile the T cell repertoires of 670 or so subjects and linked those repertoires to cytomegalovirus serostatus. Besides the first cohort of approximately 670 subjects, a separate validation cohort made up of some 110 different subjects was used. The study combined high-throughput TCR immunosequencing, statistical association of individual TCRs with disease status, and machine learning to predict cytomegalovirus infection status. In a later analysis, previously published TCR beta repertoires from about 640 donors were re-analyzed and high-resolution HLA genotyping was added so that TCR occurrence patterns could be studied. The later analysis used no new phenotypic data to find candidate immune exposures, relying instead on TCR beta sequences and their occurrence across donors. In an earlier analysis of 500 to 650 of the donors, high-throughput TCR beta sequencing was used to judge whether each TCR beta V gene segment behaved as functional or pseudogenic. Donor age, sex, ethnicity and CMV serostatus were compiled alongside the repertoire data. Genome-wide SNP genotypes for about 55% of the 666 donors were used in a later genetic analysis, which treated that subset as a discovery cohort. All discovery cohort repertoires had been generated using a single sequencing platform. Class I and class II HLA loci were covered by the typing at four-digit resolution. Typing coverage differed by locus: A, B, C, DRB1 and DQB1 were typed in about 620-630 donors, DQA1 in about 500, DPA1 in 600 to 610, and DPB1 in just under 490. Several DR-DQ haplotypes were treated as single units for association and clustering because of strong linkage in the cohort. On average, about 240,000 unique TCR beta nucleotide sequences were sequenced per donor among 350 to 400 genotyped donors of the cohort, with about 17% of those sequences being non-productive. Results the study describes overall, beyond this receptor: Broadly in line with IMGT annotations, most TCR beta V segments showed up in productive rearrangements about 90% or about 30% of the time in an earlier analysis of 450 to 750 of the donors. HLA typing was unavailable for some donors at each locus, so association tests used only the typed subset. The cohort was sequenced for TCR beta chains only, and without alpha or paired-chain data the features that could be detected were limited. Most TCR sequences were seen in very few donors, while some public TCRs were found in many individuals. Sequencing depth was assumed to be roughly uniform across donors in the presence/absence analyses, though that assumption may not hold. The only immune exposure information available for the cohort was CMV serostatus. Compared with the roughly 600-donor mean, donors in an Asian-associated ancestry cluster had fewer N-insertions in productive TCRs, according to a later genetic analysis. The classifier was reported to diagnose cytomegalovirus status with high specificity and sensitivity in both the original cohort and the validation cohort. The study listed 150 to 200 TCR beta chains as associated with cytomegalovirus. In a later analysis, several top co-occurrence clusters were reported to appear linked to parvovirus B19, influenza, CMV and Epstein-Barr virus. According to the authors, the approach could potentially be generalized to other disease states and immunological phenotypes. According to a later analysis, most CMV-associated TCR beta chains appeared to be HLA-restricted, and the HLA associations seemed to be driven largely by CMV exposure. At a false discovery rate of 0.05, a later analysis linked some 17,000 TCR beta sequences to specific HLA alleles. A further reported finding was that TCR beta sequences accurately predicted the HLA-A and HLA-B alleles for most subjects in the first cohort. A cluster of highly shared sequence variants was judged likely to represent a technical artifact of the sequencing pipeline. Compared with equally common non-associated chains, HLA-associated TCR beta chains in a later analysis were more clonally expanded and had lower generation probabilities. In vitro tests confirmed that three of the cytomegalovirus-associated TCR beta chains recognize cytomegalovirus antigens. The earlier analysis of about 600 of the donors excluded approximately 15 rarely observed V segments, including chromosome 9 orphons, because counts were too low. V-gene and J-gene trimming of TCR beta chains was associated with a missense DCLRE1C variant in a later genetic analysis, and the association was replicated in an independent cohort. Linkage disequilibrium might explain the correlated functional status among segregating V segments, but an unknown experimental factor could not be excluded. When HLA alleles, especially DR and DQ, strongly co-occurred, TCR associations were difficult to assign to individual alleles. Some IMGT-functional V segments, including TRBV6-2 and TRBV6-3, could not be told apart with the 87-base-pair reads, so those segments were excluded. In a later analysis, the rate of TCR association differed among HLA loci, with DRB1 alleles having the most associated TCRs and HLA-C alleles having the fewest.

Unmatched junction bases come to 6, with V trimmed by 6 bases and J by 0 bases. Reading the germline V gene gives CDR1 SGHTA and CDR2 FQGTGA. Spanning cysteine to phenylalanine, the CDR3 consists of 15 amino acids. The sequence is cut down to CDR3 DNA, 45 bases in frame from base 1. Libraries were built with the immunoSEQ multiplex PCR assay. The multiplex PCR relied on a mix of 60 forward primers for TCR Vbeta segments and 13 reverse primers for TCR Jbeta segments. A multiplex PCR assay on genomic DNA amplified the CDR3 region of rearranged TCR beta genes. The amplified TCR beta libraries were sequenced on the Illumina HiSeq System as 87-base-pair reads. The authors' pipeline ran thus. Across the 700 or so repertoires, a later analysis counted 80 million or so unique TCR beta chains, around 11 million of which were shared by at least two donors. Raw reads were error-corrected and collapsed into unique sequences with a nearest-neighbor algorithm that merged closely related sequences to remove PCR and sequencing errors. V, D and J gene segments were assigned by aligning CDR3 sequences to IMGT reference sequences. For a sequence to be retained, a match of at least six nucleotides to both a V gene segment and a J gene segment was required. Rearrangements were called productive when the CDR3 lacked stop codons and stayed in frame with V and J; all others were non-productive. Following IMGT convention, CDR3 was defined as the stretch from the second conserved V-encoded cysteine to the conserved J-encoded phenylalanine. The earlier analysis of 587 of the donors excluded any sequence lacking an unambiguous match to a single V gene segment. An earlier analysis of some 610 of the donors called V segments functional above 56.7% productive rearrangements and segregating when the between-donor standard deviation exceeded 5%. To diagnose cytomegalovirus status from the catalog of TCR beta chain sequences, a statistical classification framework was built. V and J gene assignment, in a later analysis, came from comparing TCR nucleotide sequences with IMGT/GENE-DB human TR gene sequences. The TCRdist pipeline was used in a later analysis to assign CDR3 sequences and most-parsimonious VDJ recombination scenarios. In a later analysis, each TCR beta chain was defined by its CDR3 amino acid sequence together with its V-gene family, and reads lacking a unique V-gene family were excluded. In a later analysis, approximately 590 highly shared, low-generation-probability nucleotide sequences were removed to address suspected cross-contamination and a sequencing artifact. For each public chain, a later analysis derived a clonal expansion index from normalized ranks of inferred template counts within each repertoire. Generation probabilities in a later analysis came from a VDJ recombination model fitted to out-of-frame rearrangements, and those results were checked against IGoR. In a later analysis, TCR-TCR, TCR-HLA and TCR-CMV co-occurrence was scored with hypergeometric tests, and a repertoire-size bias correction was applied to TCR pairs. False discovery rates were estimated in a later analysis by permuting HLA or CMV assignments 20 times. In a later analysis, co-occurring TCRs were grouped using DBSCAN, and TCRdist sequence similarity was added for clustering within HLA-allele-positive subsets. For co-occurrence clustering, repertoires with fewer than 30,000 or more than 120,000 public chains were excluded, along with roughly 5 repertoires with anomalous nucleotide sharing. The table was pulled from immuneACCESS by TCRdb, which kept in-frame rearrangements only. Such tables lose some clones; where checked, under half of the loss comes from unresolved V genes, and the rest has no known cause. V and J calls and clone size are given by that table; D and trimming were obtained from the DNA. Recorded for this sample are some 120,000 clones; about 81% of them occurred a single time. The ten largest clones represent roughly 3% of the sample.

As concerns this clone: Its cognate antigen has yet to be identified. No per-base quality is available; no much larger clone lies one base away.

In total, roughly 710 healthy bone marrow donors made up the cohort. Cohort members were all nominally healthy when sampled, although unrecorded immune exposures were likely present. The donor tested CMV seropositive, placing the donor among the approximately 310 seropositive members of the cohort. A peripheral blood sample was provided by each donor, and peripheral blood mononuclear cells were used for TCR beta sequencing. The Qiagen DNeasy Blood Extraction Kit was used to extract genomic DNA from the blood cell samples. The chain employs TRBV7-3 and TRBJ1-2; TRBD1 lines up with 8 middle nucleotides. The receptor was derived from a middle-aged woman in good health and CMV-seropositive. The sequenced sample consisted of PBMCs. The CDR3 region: CASSLGQGTNYGYTF. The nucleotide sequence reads TGTGCCAGCAGTCTCGGACAGGGAACTAACTATGGCTACACCTTC.